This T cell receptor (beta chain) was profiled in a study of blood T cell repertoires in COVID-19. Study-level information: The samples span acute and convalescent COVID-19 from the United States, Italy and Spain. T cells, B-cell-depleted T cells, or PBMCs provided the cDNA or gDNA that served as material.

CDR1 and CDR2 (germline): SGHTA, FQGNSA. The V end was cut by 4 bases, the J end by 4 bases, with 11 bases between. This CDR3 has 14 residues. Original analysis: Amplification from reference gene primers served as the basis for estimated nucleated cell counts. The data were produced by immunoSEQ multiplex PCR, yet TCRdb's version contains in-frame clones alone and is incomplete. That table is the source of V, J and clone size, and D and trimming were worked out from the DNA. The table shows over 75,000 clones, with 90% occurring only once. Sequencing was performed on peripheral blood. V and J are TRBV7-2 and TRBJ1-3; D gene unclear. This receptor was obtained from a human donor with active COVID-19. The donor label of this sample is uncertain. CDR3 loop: CASSSTREGNTIYF. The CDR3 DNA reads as TGTGCCAGCAGCTCGACCCGGGAGGGAAACACCATATATTTT.